This T cell receptor beta chain originates from a study of monozygotic twins with inflammatory bowel disease. Study findings and constraints: Repertoire likeness was no different across concordant and discordant twins, perhaps owing to restricted power. Especially where disease activity was present, IBD patients had fewer clonotypes in common with others than healthy twins did. IBD patients carried less diverse TCRbeta repertoires (inverse Simpson) than healthy co-twins.

From the 5' RACE reads, TCRdb lists one entry per CDR3 protein and no DNA. The table for this sample gives roughly 160,000 distinct CDR3 sequences. Germline V CDR1 and CDR2: LGHNA, YSLEER. This CDR3 is 13 amino acids long. Points on this clonotype: Its antigen remains unknown.

It was from whole blood, with no T cell sorting, that total RNA was isolated. This receptor was identified in a human donor with ulcerative colitis or Crohn's disease, or a healthy co-twin of an affected twin (not recorded which). The chain links TRBV4-3 to TRBJ2-7. The sequenced sample was blood. The CDR3 protein is CASSQERAYEQYF.